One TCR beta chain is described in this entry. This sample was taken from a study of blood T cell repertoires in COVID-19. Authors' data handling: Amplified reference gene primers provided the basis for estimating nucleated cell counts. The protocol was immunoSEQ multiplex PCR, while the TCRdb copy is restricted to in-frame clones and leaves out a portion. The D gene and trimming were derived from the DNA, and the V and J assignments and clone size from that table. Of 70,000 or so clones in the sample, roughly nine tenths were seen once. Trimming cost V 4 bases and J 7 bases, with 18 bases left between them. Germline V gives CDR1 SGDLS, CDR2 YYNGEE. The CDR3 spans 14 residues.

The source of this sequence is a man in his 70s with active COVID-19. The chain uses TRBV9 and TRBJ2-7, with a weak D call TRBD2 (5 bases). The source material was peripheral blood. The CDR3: CASSSPGLPGEQYF. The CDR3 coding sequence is TGTGCCAGCAGCTCTCCGGGTCTACCGGGGGAGCAGTACTTC. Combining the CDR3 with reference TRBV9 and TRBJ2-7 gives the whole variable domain DSGVTQTPKHLITATGQRVTLRCSPRSGDLSVYWYQQSLDQGLQFLIQYYNGEERAKGNILERFSAQQFPDLHSELNLSSLELGDSALYFCASSSPGLPGEQYFGPGTRLTVT.